Listed here are 5 T cell receptor beta chains from one sample, sequenced in a study of CD8 T cells in Susac syndrome. Reverse transcription of about 0.5 to 1 ug RNA used random hexamers. TCRdb processed the immunoSEQ multiplex PCR reads anew with MiXCR; each CDR3 protein has one entry. The data show a few hundred thousand distinct CDR3 sequences, with 95% seen just once and 0.085% to 0.095% held by the top ten. The sample comprised CD4+ T cells from PBMCs. The receptor source for this set is a human donor with multiple sclerosis.

This clonotype appeared once. This rearrangement joins TRBV9 to TRBJ2-7, with D perhaps matching TRBD1 (5 bases). Germline-derived CDR1 and CDR2 are SGDLS and YYNGEE. Trimming removed 0 bases at V and 3 bases at J, with 10 bases between. The CDR3 spans 14 residues. The CDR3 region is CASSVGPGLYEQYF. As DNA, the CDR3 is TGTGCCAGCAGCGTAGGACCAGGGCTCTACGAGCAGTACTTC.

V and J are TRBV30 and TRBJ2-1, with D possibly being TRBD2 (5 bases). The V gene lost 0 bases and the J gene lost 5 bases, with 8 bases spanning the gap. Germline assignment: CDR1 GTSNPN and CDR2 SVGIG (reference sequence). CDR3 size: 13 residues. CDR3: CAWSVDFNNEQFF. CDR3 in DNA: TGTGCCTGGAGTGTGGACTTCAACAATGAGCAGTTCTTC.

V gene TRBV4-2 combines with J gene TRBJ1-2; 9 nucleotides align to TRBD1. The germline CDR1 and CDR2 sequences are LGHNA and YNFKEQ. The CDR3 is 17 residues long. Trimming at V came to 4 bases and at J to 0 bases, leaving 9 bases not matched to a gene. CDR3 sequence reads: CASSPIPGQGTNYGYTF. The DNA of the CDR3 is TGTGCCAGCAGCCCAATTCCGGGACAGGGAACTAACTATGGCTACACCTTC.

In its sample, this clonotype was seen once. V and J are TRBV3-1 and TRBJ2-4; D perhaps matches TRBD1 (5 bases). Trimming shortened V by 4 bases and J by 6 bases, and 19 bases separated the two germline ends. The CDR3 extends over 16 amino acids. CDR1 and CDR2 (germline): LGHDT, YNNKEL (reference sequence). CDR3 nucleotides: TGTGCCAGCAGCCCCAGAGAGCCAAATAGGGGAAACATTCAGTACTTC. Protein sequence: CASSPREPNRGNIQYF.

The genes are TRBV7-9 and TRBJ2-4, with D uncertain. The CDR3 contains 11 residues. Germline lookup yields CDR1 SEHNR and CDR2 FQNEAQ (reference sequence). Deletions cut 10 bases from V and 7 bases from J, with 11 bases between. The CDR3, as DNA: TGTGCCACCTCGGTGGGTAACATTCAGTACTTC. Its protein is CATSVGNIQYF.